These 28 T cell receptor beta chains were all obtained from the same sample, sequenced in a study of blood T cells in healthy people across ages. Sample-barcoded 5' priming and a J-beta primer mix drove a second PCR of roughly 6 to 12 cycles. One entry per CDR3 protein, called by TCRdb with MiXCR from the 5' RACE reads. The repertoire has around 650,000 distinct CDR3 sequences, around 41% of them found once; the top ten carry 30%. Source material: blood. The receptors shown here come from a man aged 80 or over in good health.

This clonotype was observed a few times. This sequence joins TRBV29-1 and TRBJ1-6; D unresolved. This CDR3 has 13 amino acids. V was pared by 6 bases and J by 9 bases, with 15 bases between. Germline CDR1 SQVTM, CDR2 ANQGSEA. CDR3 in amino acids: CSVWEDPGSPLHF. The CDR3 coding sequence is TGCAGCGTCTGGGAGGATCCGGGTTCACCCCTCCACTTT.

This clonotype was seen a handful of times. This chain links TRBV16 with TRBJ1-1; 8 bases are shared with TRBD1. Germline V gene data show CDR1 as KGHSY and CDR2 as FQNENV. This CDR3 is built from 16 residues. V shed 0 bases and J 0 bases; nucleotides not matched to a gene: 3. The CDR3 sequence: CASSQSDRGMNTEAFF. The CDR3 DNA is TGTGCCAGCAGCCAATCTGACAGGGGAATGAACACTGAAGCTTTCTTT.

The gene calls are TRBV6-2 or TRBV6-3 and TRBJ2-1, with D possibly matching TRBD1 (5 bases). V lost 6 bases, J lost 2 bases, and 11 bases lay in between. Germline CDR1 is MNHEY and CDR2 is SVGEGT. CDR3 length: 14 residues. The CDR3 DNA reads TGTGCCAGCAGATTGACAGTTGCCTACAATGAGCAGTTCTTC. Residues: CASRLTVAYNEQFF.

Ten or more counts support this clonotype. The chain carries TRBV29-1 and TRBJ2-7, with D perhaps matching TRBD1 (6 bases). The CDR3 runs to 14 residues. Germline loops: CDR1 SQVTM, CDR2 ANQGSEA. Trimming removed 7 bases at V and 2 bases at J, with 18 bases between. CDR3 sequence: CSAYSRDTPYEQYF. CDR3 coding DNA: TGCAGCGCCTATTCCCGGGACACTCCCTACGAGCAGTACTTC.

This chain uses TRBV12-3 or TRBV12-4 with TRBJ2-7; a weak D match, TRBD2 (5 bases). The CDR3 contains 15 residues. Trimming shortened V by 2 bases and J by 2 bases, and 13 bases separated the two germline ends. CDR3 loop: CASSLMGVPPYEQYF. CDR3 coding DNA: TGTGCCAGCAGTTTAATGGGAGTCCCCCCCTACGAGCAGTACTTC.

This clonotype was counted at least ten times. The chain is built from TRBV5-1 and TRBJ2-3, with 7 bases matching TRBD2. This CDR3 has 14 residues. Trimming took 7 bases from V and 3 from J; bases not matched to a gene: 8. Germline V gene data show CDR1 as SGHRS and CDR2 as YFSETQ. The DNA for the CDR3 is TGCGCCAGCGCAGCGGGGCAACAGACAGATACGCAGTATTTT. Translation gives CASAAGQQTDTQYF.

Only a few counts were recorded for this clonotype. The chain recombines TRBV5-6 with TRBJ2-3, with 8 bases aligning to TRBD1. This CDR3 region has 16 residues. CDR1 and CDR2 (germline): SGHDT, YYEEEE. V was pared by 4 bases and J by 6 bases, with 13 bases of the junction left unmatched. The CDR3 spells CASSRYRTGRSDTQYF. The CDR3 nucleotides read TGTGCCAGCAGCCGGTACCGGACAGGGAGATCCGATACGCAGTATTTT.

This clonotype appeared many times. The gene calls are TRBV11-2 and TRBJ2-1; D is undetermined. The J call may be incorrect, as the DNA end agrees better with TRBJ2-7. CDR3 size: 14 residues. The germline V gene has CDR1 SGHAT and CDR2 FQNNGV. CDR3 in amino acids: CASSFGSVYNEQYF. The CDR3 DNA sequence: TGTGCCAGCAGCTTCGGTTCTGTCTACAATGAGCAGTACTTC.

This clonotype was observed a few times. CDR3: CASSLWGRVAETQYF. The CDR3 DNA sequence: TGCGCCAGCAGCTTGTGGGGCCGGGTGGCGGAGACCCAGTACTTC. This chain joins TRBV5-1 and TRBJ2-7; the D gene is possibly TRBD1 (5 bases). The J call may be faulty, since TRBJ2-5 better matches the DNA end. Germline V gene data show CDR1 as SGHRS and CDR2 as YFSETQ. This CDR3 is built from 15 residues.

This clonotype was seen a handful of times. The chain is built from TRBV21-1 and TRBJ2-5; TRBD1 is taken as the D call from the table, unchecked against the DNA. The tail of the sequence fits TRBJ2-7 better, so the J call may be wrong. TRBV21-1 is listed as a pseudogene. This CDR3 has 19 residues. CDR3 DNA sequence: TGTGCCAGCAGCAAAATGGGCCCGGGGACAGGGGGACTTGTTGACGAGCAGTACTTC. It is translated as CASSKMGPGTGGLVDEQYF.

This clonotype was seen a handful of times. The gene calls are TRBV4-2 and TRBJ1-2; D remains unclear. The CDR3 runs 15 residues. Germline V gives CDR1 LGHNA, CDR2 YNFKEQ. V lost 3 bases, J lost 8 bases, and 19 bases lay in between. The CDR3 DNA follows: TGTGCCAGCAGCCAGTCAAACAGCAAACTTTCCGGCTACACCTTC. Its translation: CASSQSNSKLSGYTF.

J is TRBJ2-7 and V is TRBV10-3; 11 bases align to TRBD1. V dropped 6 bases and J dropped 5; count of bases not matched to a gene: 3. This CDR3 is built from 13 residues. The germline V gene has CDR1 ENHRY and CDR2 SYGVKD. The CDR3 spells CAIRGQGVDEQYF. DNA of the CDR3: TGTGCCATCAGGGGACAGGGGGTGGACGAGCAGTACTTC.

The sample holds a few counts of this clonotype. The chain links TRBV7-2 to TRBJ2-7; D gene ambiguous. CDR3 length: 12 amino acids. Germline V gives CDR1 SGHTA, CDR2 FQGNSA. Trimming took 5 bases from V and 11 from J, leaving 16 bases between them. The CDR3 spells CASSPGAGMEYF. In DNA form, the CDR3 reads TGTGCCAGCAGCCCCGGAGCAGGAATGGAGTACTTC.

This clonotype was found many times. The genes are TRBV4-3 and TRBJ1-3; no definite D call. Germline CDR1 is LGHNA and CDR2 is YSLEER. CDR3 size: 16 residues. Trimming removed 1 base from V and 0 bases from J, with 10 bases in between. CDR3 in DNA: TGCGCCAGCAGCCAAGCCCTAAGGAACTCTGGAAACACCATATATTTT. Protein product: CASSQALRNSGNTIYF.

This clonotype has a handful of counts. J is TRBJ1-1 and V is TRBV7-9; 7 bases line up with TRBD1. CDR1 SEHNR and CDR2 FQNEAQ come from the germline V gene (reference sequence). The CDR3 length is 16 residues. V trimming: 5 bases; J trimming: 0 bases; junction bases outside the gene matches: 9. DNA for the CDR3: TGTGCCAGCAGCCCGAATACCGGGACAGTGAACACTGAAGCTTTCTTT. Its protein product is CASSPNTGTVNTEAFF.

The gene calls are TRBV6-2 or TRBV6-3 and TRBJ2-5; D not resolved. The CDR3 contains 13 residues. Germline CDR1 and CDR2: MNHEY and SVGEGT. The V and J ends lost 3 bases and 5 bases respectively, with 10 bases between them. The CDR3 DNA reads TGTGCCAGCAGTTATATCGGGTTGGAGACCCAGTACTTC. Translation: CASSYIGLETQYF.

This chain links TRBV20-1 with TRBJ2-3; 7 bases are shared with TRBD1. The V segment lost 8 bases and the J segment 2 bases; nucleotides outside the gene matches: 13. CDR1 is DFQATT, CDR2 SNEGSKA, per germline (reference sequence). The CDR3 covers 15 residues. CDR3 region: CSPNPRQGVTDTQYF. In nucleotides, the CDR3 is TGCAGTCCTAATCCTCGACAGGGCGTCACAGATACGCAGTATTTT.

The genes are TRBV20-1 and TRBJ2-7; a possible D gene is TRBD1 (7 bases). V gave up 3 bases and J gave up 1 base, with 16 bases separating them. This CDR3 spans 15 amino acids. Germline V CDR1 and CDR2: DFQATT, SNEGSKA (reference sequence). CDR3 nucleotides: TGCAGTGCTAGGGCGGAGGGGACAGCGTCCTACGAGCAGTACTTC. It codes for CSARAEGTASYEQYF.

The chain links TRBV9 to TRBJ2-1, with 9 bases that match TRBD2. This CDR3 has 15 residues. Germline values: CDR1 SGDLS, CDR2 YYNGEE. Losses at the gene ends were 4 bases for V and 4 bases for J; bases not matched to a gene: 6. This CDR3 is CASSPTAGGYNEQFF. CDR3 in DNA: TGTGCCAGCAGCCCTACCGCGGGAGGGTACAATGAGCAGTTCTTC.

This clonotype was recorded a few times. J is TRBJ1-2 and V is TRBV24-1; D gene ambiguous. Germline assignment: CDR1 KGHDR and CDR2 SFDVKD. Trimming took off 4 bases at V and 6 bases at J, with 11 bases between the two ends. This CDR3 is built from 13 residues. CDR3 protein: CATSDSPLHGYTF. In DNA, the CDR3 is TGTGCCACCAGTGACTCCCCCCTACATGGCTACACCTTC.

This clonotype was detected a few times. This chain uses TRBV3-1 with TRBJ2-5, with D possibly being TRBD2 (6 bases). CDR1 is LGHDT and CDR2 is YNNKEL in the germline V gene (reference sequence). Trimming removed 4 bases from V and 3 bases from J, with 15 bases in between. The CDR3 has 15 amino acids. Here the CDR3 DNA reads TGTGCCAGCAGCCCTTACGGAGGAGGGAAAGAGACCCAGTACTTC. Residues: CASSPYGGGKETQYF.

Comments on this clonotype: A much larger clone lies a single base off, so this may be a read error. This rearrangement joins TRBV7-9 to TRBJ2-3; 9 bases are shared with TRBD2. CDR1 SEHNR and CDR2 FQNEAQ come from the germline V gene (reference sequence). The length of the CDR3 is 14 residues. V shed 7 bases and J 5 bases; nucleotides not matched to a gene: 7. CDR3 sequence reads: CASNFSGSGDTQYF. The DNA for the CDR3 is TGTGCCAGCAACTTTAGCGGGAGTGGAGATACGCAGTATTTT.

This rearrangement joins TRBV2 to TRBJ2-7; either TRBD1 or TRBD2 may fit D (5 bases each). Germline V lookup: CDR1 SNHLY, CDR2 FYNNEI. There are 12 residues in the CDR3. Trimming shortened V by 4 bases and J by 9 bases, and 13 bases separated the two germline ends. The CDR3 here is CASSASPGGQYF. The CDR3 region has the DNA TGTGCCAGCAGTGCTAGCCCTGGGGGGCAGTACTTC.

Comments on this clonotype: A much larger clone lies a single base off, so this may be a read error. In nucleotides, the CDR3 is TGTGCCGGCAGCTCCCGGCTAGAGGTAGAGTACGAGCAGTACTTC. This gives the protein CAGSSRLEVEYEQYF. This chain links TRBV6-5 with TRBJ2-7; D call uncertain. Germline V CDR1 and CDR2: MNHEY, SVGAGI. CDR3 size: 15 residues.

CDR3 residues: CASRYPRSPLHF. As DNA, the CDR3 is TGTGCCAGCAGGTACCCCAGATCACCCCTCCACTTT. V gene TRBV6-2 or TRBV6-3 combines with J gene TRBJ1-6; the D is unclear. V lost 6 bases to trimming and J lost 10 bases, with 10 bases between them. The CDR3 extends over 12 amino acids. CDR1 and CDR2 (germline): MNHEY, SVGEGT.

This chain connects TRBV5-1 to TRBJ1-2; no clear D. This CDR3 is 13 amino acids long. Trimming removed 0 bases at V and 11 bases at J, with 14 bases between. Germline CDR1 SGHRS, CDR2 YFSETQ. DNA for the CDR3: TGCGCCAGCAGCTTGGGATCTGTCGCAGATTACACCTTC. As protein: CASSLGSVADYTF.

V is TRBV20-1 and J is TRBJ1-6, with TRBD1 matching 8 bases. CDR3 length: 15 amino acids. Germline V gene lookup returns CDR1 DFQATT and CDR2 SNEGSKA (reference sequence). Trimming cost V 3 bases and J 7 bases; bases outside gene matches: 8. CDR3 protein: CSASPGQGLNSPLHF. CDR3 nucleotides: TGCAGTGCTAGCCCCGGACAGGGCCTAAATTCACCCCTCCACTTT.

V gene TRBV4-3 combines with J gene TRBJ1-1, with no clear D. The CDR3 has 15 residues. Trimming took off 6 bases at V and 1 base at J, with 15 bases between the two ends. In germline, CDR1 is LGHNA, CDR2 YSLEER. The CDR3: CASRSGKTENTEAFF. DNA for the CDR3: TGCGCCAGCAGAAGTGGCAAAACAGAGAACACTGAAGCTTTCTTT.